This TCR beta chain stems from a study of cytomegalovirus exposure and HLA in healthy donors (dated by TCRdb to 2016 to 2017). Study-level background: The roughly 650 repertoires of the first cohort and the 110 or so validation repertoires were produced on the same platform, according to a later analysis. The aim of the study was to test whether cataloging public T cell receptors could identify signatures of past pathogen exposure. A separate validation cohort of approximately 120 different subjects was used in addition to the approximately 610-subject first cohort. The study combined high-throughput TCR immunosequencing, statistical association of individual TCRs with disease status, and machine learning to predict cytomegalovirus infection status. Paper-wide results and their limitations: The validation cohort had no HLA typing available for a later analysis, so co-occurrence within that cohort was assessed over all 120 or so repertoires. In a later analysis, TCRs clustered in the first cohort were found to also tend to co-occur in the roughly 110 validation repertoires, with 94% of cluster scores above 0. According to the authors, the approach could potentially be generalized to other disease states and immunological phenotypes. Most TCR sequences were observed very rarely across donors, whereas some public TCRs were present in many individuals. The classifier was reported to diagnose cytomegalovirus status with high specificity and sensitivity in both the original and validation cohorts. The study listed 150 to 200 TCR beta chains as associated with cytomegalovirus. A few of the identified cytomegalovirus-associated TCR beta chains were confirmed in vitro to be specific for cytomegalovirus antigens.

The CDR3 sequence holds 14 residues, the cysteine and phenylalanine included. The CDR3 DNA has 42 bases and is translated from base 1. Trimming leaves V shorter by 6 bases and J shorter by 3 bases, with the junction holding 4 bases beyond the gene matches. CDR1 ENHRY and CDR2 SYGVKD are derived from the germline V gene. The donors belonged to the validation cohort of around 130 subjects, which was separate from the roughly 670-subject first cohort. A word on this clone: Its antigen has not been determined. No much larger clone is present one base from it, and per-base qualities are unavailable.

The library was produced with the immunoSEQ multiplex PCR assay. For the original study's pipeline: To diagnose cytomegalovirus status from the catalog of TCR beta chain sequences, a statistical classification framework was built. TCRdb stores this immuneACCESS table with in-frame sequences only. Part of the clones is absent; in the studies checked, under half of the shortfall reflects unresolved V genes, and no reason is known for the rest. Clonal size and the V and J genes are those of that table, whereas D and trimming came from the DNA. The sample yields 55,000 to 65,000 clones; under 95% were counted once. The ten largest clonotypes hold approximately 1% of the sample.

The material sequenced was PBMCs. The sequence joins TRBV10-3 to TRBJ2-7; 11 of the junction bases match TRBD1. The sequence derives from a man between 18 and 29 years old in good health and CMV-seronegative. For the CDR3, the sequence is CAIRTGTGGYEQYF. The DNA sequence is TGTGCCATCAGGACCGGGACAGGGGGCTACGAGCAGTACTTC.